This note documents a single TCR beta chain sequence. Its antigen is undetermined. This sample stems from a study of blood T cells in healthy people across ages. Germline trimming cut 2 bases from V and 3 bases from J; bases unmatched to any gene: 10. The CDR3 spans 16 residues. CDR1 is LGHNA, CDR2 YNFKEQ, per germline. Primed by a sample-barcoded 5' primer and a J-beta primer mix, a second PCR proceeded for roughly 6 to 12 cycles. All cDNA molecules were each tagged by a template-switch adaptor with 12 random nucleotides. A single record per CDR3 protein comes from TCRdb applying MiXCR to the 5' RACE reads. Of roughly 930,000 distinct CDR3 sequences in the sample, roughly 50% are singletons; the top ten hold 13%. Study-wide results and limits: Investigators treated diversity estimates from one million T cells as underestimates. Across the age range, TCR beta diversity per million T cells fell in a roughly linear way.

The chain carries TRBV4-2 and TRBJ2-7, with 7 bases fitting TRBD1. Sequencing was carried out using blood. This sequence originates from a man aged 30 to 39 in good health. CDR3 protein: CASSQSQGDSLYEQYF. The CDR3 DNA reads as TGTGCCAGCAGCCAATCCCAGGGGGACAGCCTCTACGAGCAGTACTTC.